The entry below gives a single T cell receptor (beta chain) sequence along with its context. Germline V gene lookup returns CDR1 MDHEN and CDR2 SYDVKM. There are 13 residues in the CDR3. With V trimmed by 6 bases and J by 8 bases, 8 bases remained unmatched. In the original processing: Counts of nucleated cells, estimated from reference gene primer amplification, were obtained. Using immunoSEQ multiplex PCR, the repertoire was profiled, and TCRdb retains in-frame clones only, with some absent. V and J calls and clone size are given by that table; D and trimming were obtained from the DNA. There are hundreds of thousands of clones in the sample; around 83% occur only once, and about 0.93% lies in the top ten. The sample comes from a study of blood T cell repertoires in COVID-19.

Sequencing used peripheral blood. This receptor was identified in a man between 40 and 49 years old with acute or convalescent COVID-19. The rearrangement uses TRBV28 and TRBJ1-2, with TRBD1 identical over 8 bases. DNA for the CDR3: TGTGCCAGCAGGGCGGACAGGGTCGGCGGCTACACCTTC. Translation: CASRADRVGGYTF.